The entry that follows covers one T cell receptor (beta chain) sequence. Its antigen is not known. CDR3 length equals 17 residues. Germline CDR1 SGHTA, CDR2 FQGNSA. This entry belongs to a study of CXCR3-negative and CXCR3-positive naive CD8 T cells. The TRB libraries of cDNA were built by UMI-labeled 5' RACE. TCRdb reanalyzed the 5' RACE reads, giving one entry per CDR3 protein sequence and no DNA. The sample yields approximately 7,000 distinct CDR3 sequences, of which the top ten take up 0.95% to 1.5%. Overall study findings and caveats: Relative to CXCR3-negative naive cells, CXCR3-positive naive cells had more hydrophobic TRB CDR3s.

The source material was naive CXCR3+ CD8+ T cells from blood. Subset meaning: CD45RO-CCR7+CD27+CD95- naive CD8+ T cells expressing CXCR3 (TNR3+). The sequence came from a human donor in good health. Some clones in this sample may be carry-over from other donors' samples. This chain uses TRBV7-2 with TRBJ2-5. This chain's CDR3 is CASSLDPFGNVEETQYF.